This is a list of T cell receptor beta chains from one sample in a study of T cell repertoires in cytomegalovirus infection. TCRdb called the reads again in MiXCR, with one record for every CDR3 protein. Among 100,000 to 150,000 distinct CDR3 sequences, 20% to 30% were seen once, and the ten largest hold 34%. What these receptors recognize is not known. The specimen sequenced was PBMCs, sequenced either directly or after in vitro stimulation (not recorded which). All receptors derive from a human donor in good health (CMV status not recorded). Some clones in this sample may be carry-over from other donors' samples. Each CDR3 is given with its conserved first and last residue. A D gene is named only where the DNA matches it firmly. Where a row states a size, it is once, few, many or the class of an expanded clone; other rows omit it.

abundance: many; j_gene: TRBJ1-5; len: 13; v_gene: TRBV7-2; d_gene: .; CDR3nt: TGTGCCAGCAGCTTCACTTCGGAACAGCCCCAGCATTTT; CDR3aa: CASSFTSEQPQHF
abundance: .; j_gene: TRBJ2-2; len: 15; v_gene: TRBV12-5; d_gene: TRBD2; CDR3nt: TGTGCTAGTGCCCTGACTAGCGGGTACGCCGGGGAGCTGTTTTTT; CDR3aa: CASALTSGYAGELFF
abundance: few; j_gene: TRBJ1-1; len: 15; v_gene: TRBV15; d_gene: .; CDR3nt: TGTGCCACCAGCCCTTCTACAGGTATGAACACTGAAGCTTTCTTT; CDR3aa: CATSPSTGMNTEAFF
abundance: .; j_gene: TRBJ1-1; len: 8; v_gene: TRBV18; d_gene: .; CDR3nt: TGTGCCAGCAGATTGGGGGGCTTT; CDR3aa: CASRLGGF
abundance: few; j_gene: TRBJ1-5; len: 14; v_gene: TRBV6-2/TRBV6-3; d_gene: .; CDR3nt: TGTGCCAGCAGCAATCGTAATAGCAATCAGCCCCAGCATTTT; CDR3aa: CASSNRNSNQPQHF
abundance: .; j_gene: TRBJ1-5; len: 13; v_gene: TRBV6-2/TRBV6-3; d_gene: TRBD1; CDR3nt: TGTGCCAGCAGTCACGACAGGGGGCGAACAGACCATTTT; CDR3aa: CASSHDRGRTDHF
abundance: .; j_gene: TRBJ2-1; len: 13; v_gene: TRBV6-2/TRBV6-3; d_gene: .; CDR3nt: TGTGCCAGCAGTGACCCTAGAAGGTATGAGCAGTTCTTC; CDR3aa: CASSDPRRYEQFF
abundance: many; j_gene: TRBJ2-3; len: 11; v_gene: TRBV7-6; d_gene: .; CDR3nt: TGTGCCAGCAGCTCCTCAGATACGCAGTATTTT; CDR3aa: CASSSSDTQYF
abundance: many; j_gene: TRBJ2-3; len: 17; v_gene: TRBV7-3; d_gene: TRBD2; CDR3nt: TGTGCCAGCAGCTTAACGGGACTAGCGAGATTCACAGATACGCAGTATTTT; CDR3aa: CASSLTGLARFTDTQYF
abundance: few; j_gene: TRBJ2-1; len: 13; v_gene: TRBV28; d_gene: .; CDR3nt: TGTGCCAGCGGGCAGCCGGTCTACAATGAGCAGTTCTTC; CDR3aa: CASGQPVYNEQFF